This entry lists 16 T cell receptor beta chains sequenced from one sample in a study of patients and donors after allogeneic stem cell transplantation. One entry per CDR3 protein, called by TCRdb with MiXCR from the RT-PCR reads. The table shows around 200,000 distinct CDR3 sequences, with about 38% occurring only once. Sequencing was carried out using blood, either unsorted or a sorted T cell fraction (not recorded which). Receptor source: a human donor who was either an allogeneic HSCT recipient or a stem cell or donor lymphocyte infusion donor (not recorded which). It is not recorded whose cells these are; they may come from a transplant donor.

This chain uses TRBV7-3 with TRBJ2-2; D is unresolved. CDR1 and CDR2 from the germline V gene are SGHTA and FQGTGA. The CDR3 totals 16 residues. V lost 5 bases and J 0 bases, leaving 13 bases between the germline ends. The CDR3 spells CASSHPPATNTGELFF. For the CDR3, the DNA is TGTGCCAGCAGCCACCCACCGGCTACGAACACCGGGGAGCTGTTTTTT.

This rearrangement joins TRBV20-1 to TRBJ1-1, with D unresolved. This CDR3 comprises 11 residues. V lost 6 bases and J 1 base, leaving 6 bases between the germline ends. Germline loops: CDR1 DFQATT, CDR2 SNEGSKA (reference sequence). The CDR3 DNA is TGCAGTGCCACGGAGAACACTGAAGCTTTCTTT. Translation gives CSATENTEAFF.

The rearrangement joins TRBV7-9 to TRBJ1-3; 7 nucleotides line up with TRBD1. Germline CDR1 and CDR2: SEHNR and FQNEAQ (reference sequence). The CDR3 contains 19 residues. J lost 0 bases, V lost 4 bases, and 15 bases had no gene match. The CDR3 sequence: CASSSQVVDRRSSGNTIYF. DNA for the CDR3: TGTGCCAGCAGCTCCCAAGTGGTGGACAGGCGATCCTCTGGAAACACCATATATTTT.

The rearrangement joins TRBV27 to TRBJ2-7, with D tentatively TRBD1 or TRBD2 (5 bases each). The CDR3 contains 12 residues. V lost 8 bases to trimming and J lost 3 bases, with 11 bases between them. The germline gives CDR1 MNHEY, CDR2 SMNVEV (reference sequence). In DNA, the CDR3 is TGTGCCAGCTGGGACGGAAGCTACGAGCAGTACTTC. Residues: CASWDGSYEQYF.

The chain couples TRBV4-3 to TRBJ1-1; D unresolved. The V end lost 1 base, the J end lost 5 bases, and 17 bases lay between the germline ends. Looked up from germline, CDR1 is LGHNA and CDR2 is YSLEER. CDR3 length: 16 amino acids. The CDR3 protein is CASSQVGTTAGTEAFF. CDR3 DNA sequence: TGCGCCAGCAGCCAAGTAGGCACGACGGCTGGAACTGAAGCTTTCTTT.

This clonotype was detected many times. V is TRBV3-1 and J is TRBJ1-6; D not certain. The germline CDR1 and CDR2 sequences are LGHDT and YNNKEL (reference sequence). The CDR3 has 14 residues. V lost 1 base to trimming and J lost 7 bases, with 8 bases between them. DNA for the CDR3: TGTGCCAGCAGCCAAGGTCGAGGGAATTCACCCCTCCACTTT. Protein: CASSQGRGNSPLHF.

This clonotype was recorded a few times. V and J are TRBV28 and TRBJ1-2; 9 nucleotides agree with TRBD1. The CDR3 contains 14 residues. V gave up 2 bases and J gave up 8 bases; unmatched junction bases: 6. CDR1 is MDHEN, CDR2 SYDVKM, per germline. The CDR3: CASSLGQGTGGYTF. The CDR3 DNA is TGTGCCAGCAGTTTAGGACAGGGGACCGGCGGCTACACCTTC.

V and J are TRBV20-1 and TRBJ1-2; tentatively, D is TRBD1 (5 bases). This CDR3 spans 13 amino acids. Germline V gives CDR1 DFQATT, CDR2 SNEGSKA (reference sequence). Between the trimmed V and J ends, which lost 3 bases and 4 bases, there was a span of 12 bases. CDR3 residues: CSASAGTGYGYTF. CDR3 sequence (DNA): TGCAGTGCTAGCGCAGGGACGGGCTATGGCTACACCTTC.

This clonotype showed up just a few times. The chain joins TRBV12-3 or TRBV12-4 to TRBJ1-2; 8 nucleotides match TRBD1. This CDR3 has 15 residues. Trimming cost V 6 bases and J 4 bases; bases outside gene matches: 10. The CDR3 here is CASSQTGQETYGYTF. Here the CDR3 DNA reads TGTGCCAGCAGCCAGACGGGACAGGAGACCTATGGCTACACCTTC.

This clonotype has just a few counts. CDR3 amino acids: CASSLRWAGRYNEQFF. DNA of the CDR3: TGTGCCAGCAGTTTAAGATGGGCGGGGCGCTACAATGAGCAGTTCTTC. The chain has TRBV27 and TRBJ2-1; TRBD2 is a possible D gene (6 bases). V dropped 2 bases and J dropped 3 bases, with 14 bases sitting between them. The CDR3 contains 16 residues. Germline V CDR1 and CDR2: MNHEY, SMNVEV (reference sequence).

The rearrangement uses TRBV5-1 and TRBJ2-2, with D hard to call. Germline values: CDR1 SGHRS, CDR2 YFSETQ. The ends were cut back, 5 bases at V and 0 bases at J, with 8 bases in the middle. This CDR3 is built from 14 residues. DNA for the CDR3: TGCGCCAGCAGGTCCAATGCGAACACCGGGGAGCTGTTTTTT. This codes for CASRSNANTGELFF.

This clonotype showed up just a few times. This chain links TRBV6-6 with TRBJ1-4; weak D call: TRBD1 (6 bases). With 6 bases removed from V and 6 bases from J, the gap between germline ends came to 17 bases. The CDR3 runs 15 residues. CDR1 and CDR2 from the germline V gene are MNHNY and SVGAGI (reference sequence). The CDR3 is CASSLRQGGYEKLFF. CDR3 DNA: TGTGCCAGCAGCCTTAGACAAGGGGGGTATGAAAAACTGTTTTTT.

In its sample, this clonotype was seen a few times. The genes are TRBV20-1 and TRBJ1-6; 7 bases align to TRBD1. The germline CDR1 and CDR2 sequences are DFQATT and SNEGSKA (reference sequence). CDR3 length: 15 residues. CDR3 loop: CSTQGVSSYNSPLHF. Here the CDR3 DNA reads TGCAGCACCCAGGGGGTGAGCTCCTATAATTCACCCCTCCACTTT.

Here the CDR3 reads CASSLADRTEKLFF. CDR3 in DNA: TGCGCCAGCAGCTTGGCGGACAGAACCGAAAAACTGTTTTTT. V usage is TRBV5-1 and J usage is TRBJ1-4; TRBD1 might be the D (6 bases). Trimming left V 0 bases short and J 8 bases short, with 11 bases between. Germline CDR1 and CDR2: SGHRS and YFSETQ. This CDR3 has 14 amino acids.

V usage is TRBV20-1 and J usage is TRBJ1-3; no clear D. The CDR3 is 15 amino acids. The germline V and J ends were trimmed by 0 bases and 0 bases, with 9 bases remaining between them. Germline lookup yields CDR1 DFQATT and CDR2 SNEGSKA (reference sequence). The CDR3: CSARDRTFSGNTIYF. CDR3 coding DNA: TGCAGTGCTAGAGACAGAACCTTCTCTGGAAACACCATATATTTT.

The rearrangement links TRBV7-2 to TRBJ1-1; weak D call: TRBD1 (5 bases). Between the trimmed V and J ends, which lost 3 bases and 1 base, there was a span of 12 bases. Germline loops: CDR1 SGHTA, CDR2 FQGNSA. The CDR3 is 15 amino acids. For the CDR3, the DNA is TGTGCCAGCAGCTTTAAGCCCGGGGGGAACACTGAAGCTTTCTTT. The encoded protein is CASSFKPGGNTEAFF.